The entry below describes one T cell receptor (beta chain). The germline gives CDR1 SEHNR, CDR2 FQNEAQ (reference sequence). The CDR3 has 14 residues. V was pared by 6 bases and J by 4 bases, with 12 bases between. This entry belongs to a study of blood T cell repertoires in COVID-19. Background on the study: The United States, Italy and Spain were the sources of the acute and convalescent COVID-19 samples.

TCRdb's table, derived via immunoSEQ multiplex PCR, lists solely in-frame clones and lacks some. The table includes approximately 28,000 clones, over 70% detected once. The sample was peripheral blood. This TCR derives from a woman between 55 and 75 years old with acute or convalescent COVID-19. This chain joins TRBV7-9 and TRBJ2-2; a possible D gene is TRBD2 (6 bases). In nucleotides, the CDR3 is TGTGCCAGCAGGGAGGGAGTCACCACCGGGGAGCTGTTTTTT. Amino acids: CASREGVTTGELFF. Filled out from reference TRBV7-9 and TRBJ2-2, the complete variable domain reads DTGVSQNPRHKITKRGQNVTFRCDPISEHNRLYWYRQTLGQGPEFLTYFQNEAQLEKSRLLSDRFSAERPKGSFSTLEIQRTEQGDSAMYLCASREGVTTGELFFGEGSRLTVL.